This T cell receptor (beta chain) stems from a study of blood T cell repertoires in COVID-19 (dated by TCRdb to about 2020). Study-wide context: Samples from collaborators originated in the United States, Italy and Spain and spanned both the acute and convalescent phases of COVID-19. The prospective study material was composed of cDNA or gDNA derived from T cells, B-cell-depleted T cells, or PBMCs. Subjects who had been exposed to COVID-19, were actively infected with it, or had recovered from it provided the deeply sampled blood TCRbeta repertoires that made up the dataset. The repertoires were released in a freely available public database intended as a resource for research on the immune response to SARS-CoV-2. The samples were drawn from the first 160 participants of the ongoing ImmuneRACE study and from 1,254 subjects provided by 6 global collaborators. Nearly every sample came with metadata listing a de-identified subject ID, COVID-19 status, age in years and sex. Where available, HLA class I and class II types were obtained from metadata supplied by the sample provider rather than from assay-based typing.

As for this clone: Its antigen is still unknown. No clone much larger than this one lies a single base away; base qualities are absent.

Each collaborating institution followed its own protocols to collect whole blood in K2EDTA tubes. For TCRbeta analysis, collaborators shipped samples as frozen whole blood, isolated PBMCs, or DNA extracted from either of those sample types. TCRbeta CDR3 regions were amplified from genomic DNA by means of the immunoSEQ Assay, a bias-controlled multiplex PCR. Turning to the authors' computational methods: Nucleated cell counts per sample were estimated from amplification of reference gene primers within the assay. To quantify the absolute abundance of each unique TCRbeta CDR3 rearrangement, sequence reads were collapsed and filtered. For each sample, productive Simpson clonality was calculated as the square root of Simpson's diversity index over productive rearrangements. The immuneACCESS repertoire file appears here via TCRdb, limited to in-frame rearrangements. These files lack a portion of the clones; in checked studies, under half of the deficit traces to unresolved V genes, and the cause of the others is not known. V, J and clone size derive from that table, while D and trimming were established from the DNA sequence. Recorded for this sample are about 120,000 clones; 90% of them occurred a single time. 1.8% of the sample belongs to the ten largest clones.

Overall study results and their limits: The quantity of clinical and demographic metadata differed by source and by participant and was supplied without curation.

Trimming removed 2 bases from V and 3 bases from J, leaving 10 bases between the germline ends. Reading the germline V gene (reference sequence) gives CDR1 MNHEY and CDR2 SMNVEV. The CDR3 spans 14 residues, from the cysteine through the phenylalanine. The entry retains the CDR3 DNA only, 42 bases that are in frame from base 1. The sequencing input was peripheral blood. The TCR was taken from a human donor with active COVID-19. The donor label of this sample is uncertain. The chain is encoded by TRBV27 joined to TRBJ2-5; TRBD1 is possibly the D segment (5 matching bases). The CDR3 in this case is CASSLRGREETQYF. The nucleotide sequence is given as TGTGCCAGCAGTTTAAGGGGCAGGGAAGAGACCCAGTACTTC.